Listed here are 24 T cell receptor beta chains from one sample, sequenced in a study of CD8 T cells in ankylosing spondylitis. TCRdb re-called the 5' RACE reads through MiXCR, storing one row per CDR3 protein. Of 250,000 to 400,000 distinct CDR3 sequences listed, 11% are singletons. Sequencing input: blood, either unsorted or a sorted T cell fraction (not recorded which). Receptors were obtained from a female donor with ankylosing spondylitis or in good health (not recorded which).

The genes are TRBV15 and TRBJ2-1, with 7 bases aligning to TRBD2. CDR1 is LNHNV and CDR2 is YYDKDF in the germline V gene (reference sequence). This CDR3 has 12 residues. V lost 5 bases and J lost 9; bases outside the gene matches: 4. CDR3: CATSFGGGEQFF. In DNA form, the CDR3 reads TGTGCCACCAGCTTTGGGGGGGGTGAGCAGTTCTTC.

This clonotype was observed many times. V and J are TRBV3-1 and TRBJ2-3, with D perhaps TRBD2 (7 bases). Trimming left V 1 base short and J 0 bases short, with 29 bases between. The germline V gene has CDR1 LGHDT and CDR2 YNNKEL (reference sequence). This CDR3 has 22 amino acids. In DNA, the CDR3 is TGTGCCAGCAGCCAAGGATTTTTGGTGACAACGACGCGGGGGCTGAGCACAGATACGCAGTATTTT. Its protein product is CASSQGFLVTTTRGLSTDTQYF.

This clonotype was detected many times. The genes are TRBV20-1 and TRBJ1-1; 8 bases map to TRBD1. The V segment lost 0 bases and the J segment 4 bases; nucleotides outside the gene matches: 10. The CDR3 consists of 16 residues. Germline CDR1 and CDR2: DFQATT and SNEGSKA (reference sequence). The CDR3 region has the DNA TGCAGTGCTAGAGATAGAGGGGACAGGAGGATCACTGAAGCTTTCTTT. This sequence encodes CSARDRGDRRITEAFF.

This clonotype showed up many times. The rearrangement uses TRBV12-3 or TRBV12-4 and TRBJ1-5; D uncertain. V lost 5 bases, J lost 7 bases, and 12 bases lay in between. This CDR3 comprises 13 residues. The CDR3 nucleotides read TGTGCCAGCAGTCTCTTTGGGGAGCAGCCCCAGCATTTT. As protein: CASSLFGEQPQHF.

This clonotype was found many times. The rearrangement links TRBV24-1 to TRBJ1-5; possibly TRBD1 for D (5 bases). Trimming pared 5 bases from V and 5 bases from J, leaving 6 bases between. Germline lookup yields CDR1 KGHDR and CDR2 SFDVKD. The CDR3 consists of 12 residues. CDR3 in amino acids: CATSGRDQPQHF. CDR3 nucleotides: TGTGCCACCAGTGGCAGGGATCAGCCCCAGCATTTT.

Many counts were recorded for this clonotype. The chain employs TRBV29-1 and TRBJ2-3, with D maybe TRBD1 (6 bases). The ends were cut back, 6 bases at V and 3 bases at J, with 16 bases in the middle. The CDR3 has 14 residues. From germline, CDR1 is SQVTM and CDR2 ANQGSEA. In nucleotides, the CDR3 is TGCAGCGTAGAACAGGGATTAAGGACAGATACGCAGTATTTT. Translation: CSVEQGLRTDTQYF.

This clonotype was seen a handful of times. The genes are TRBV5-5 and TRBJ2-1; D is uncertain. The germline gives CDR1 SGHKS, CDR2 YYEKEE (reference sequence). This CDR3 is 16 amino acids long. V was trimmed by 0 bases and J by 0 bases, leaving 10 bases between them. The CDR3 DNA reads TGTGCCAGCAGCTTGGGGCAGGTCGACTCCTACAATGAGCAGTTCTTC. Amino acid sequence: CASSLGQVDSYNEQFF.

The table lists this clonotype with a few counts. The chain employs TRBV7-9 and TRBJ1-4, with unresolved D. V lost 3 bases to trimming and J lost 5 bases, with 10 bases between them. The CDR3 covers 14 residues. Germline CDR1 is SEHNR and CDR2 is FQNEAQ (reference sequence). The CDR3 nucleotides read TGTGCCAGCAGCTTTATCTTCAGCAATGAAAAACTGTTTTTT. Its translation is CASSFIFSNEKLFF.

The table lists this clonotype with many counts. V gene TRBV6-1 combines with J gene TRBJ2-3, with 14 bases lining up with TRBD2. Germline V gene lookup returns CDR1 MNHNS and CDR2 SASEGT. V lost 7 bases and J lost 5; bases outside the gene matches: 8. The CDR3 sequence is 16 residues long. In DNA form, the CDR3 reads TGTGCCAGCATGTGGACTAGCGGGAGGTTAGGAGATACGCAGTATTTT. Translation gives CASMWTSGRLGDTQYF.

The chain employs TRBV23-1 and TRBJ2-1; weak D call: TRBD2 (6 bases). TRBV23-1 is identified as an open reading frame with a role that is uncertain. Trimming removed 8 bases at V and 2 bases at J, with 19 bases between. The length of the CDR3 is 16 residues. Here the CDR3 DNA reads TGCGCCAGCCCACCGGCGGTAGCGGAACCCTACAATGAGCAGTTCTTC. It yields the protein CASPPAVAEPYNEQFF.

Ten or more counts support this clonotype. The chain combines TRBV5-1 with TRBJ2-1; no firm D call. The CDR3 is made up of 13 amino acids. Germline values: CDR1 SGHRS, CDR2 YFSETQ. V lost 9 bases and J lost 7, with 17 bases in between. The CDR3 spells CATSTAMRNEQFF. CDR3 DNA: TGCGCCACCTCTACGGCAATGCGGAATGAGCAGTTCTTC.

This clonotype was seen at least ten times. CDR3 loop: CASGIQGAYGYTF. CDR3 DNA: TGTGCCAGCGGCATACAGGGGGCCTATGGCTACACCTTC. The chain combines TRBV12-3 or TRBV12-4 with TRBJ1-2, with 9 bases fitting TRBD1. The CDR3 is 13 amino acids. The trim removed 8 bases at V and 4 bases at J, leaving 5 bases unmatched.

About this clonotype: A much more abundant neighbour one base away suggests this may be a read error. This rearrangement joins TRBV24-1 to TRBJ1-2, with 10 bases aligning to TRBD1. Germline V CDR1 and CDR2: KGHDR, SFDVKD. The CDR3 covers 14 residues. The CDR3 here is CATHGAGTGDGDTF. CDR3 in DNA: TGTGCCACTCATGGGGCCGGGACAGGGGATGGCGACACCTTC.

This clonotype was observed at least ten times. This chain joins TRBV10-3 and TRBJ2-2; perhaps D is TRBD1 or TRBD2 (5 bases each). The germline V gene has CDR1 ENHRY and CDR2 SYGVKD. The V end was cut by 0 bases, the J end by 3 bases, with 11 bases between. The CDR3 has 16 residues. The CDR3 here is CAISESGRQYTGELFF. In DNA, the CDR3 is TGTGCCATCAGTGAGTCGGGGAGACAGTACACCGGGGAGCTGTTTTTT.

This clonotype was seen at least ten times. The chain couples TRBV29-1 to TRBJ1-1; 7 bases line up with TRBD1. Germline V gene sequence: CDR1 SQVTM, CDR2 ANQGSEA. The CDR3 length is 13 residues. Losses at the gene ends were 5 bases for V and 8 bases for J; bases not matched to a gene: 11. The CDR3 reads CSVYTTGAREAFF. The CDR3 DNA reads as TGCAGCGTTTATACCACAGGGGCGCGGGAAGCTTTCTTT.

This sequence joins TRBV7-9 and TRBJ1-2; 12 nucleotides agree with TRBD1. V shed 5 bases, J shed 3 bases, and the junction held 4 bases outside the gene matches. CDR3 size: 15 residues. In germline, CDR1 is SEHNR, CDR2 FQNEAQ (reference sequence). CDR3 DNA: TGTGCCAGCAGCCTGGGACAGGGGGCACACTATGGCTACACCTTC. This translates into CASSLGQGAHYGYTF.

This clonotype was counted many times. The chain combines TRBV20-1 with TRBJ1-4; D is possibly TRBD1 (5 bases). Trimming shortened V by 7 bases and J by 7 bases, and 22 bases separated the two germline ends. In germline, CDR1 is DFQATT, CDR2 SNEGSKA (reference sequence). The CDR3 consists of 15 residues. CDR3 nucleotide sequence: TGCAGTGTACTCCCCCTGCGGGACCGAGGTGAAAAACTGTTTTTT. This gives the protein CSVLPLRDRGEKLFF.

Points on this clonotype: This may arise from a read error, as a much more abundant clone is one base away. The chain carries TRBV20-1 and TRBJ2-3; D is ambiguous. Trimming stripped 3 bases from V and 3 bases from J, with 10 bases between. This CDR3 has 13 residues. CDR1 and CDR2 from the germline V gene are DFQATT and SNEGSKA (reference sequence). The CDR3 DNA reads TGCAGTGCTAGGAAAACAGATACAGATACGCAGTATTTT. Residues: CSARKTDTDTQYF.

In its sample, this clonotype was seen a few times. In nucleotides, the CDR3 is TGTGCCAGCAGCTTACTAGCGGGAGTTCCTCGAGAGCAGTACTTC. This encodes CASSLLAGVPREQYF. This chain joins TRBV7-3 and TRBJ2-7, with TRBD2 matching 10 bases. This CDR3 has 15 amino acids. Germline values: CDR1 SGHTA, CDR2 FQGTGA. The V and J ends lost 2 bases and 7 bases, in that order; junction bases with no gene match: 8.

This clonotype was recorded a few times. The rearrangement links TRBV5-1 to TRBJ1-1; 9 bases fit TRBD1. The CDR3 loop spans 16 amino acids. Per germline, CDR1 SGHRS and CDR2 YFSETQ. With V trimmed by 1 base and J by 3 bases, 7 bases remained unmatched. This chain's CDR3 is CASSLMTGGWDTEAFF. CDR3 DNA: TGCGCCAGCAGCTTGATGACAGGGGGATGGGACACTGAAGCTTTCTTT.

This CDR3 is CSVASVAEAFF. The CDR3 DNA sequence: TGCAGCGTTGCCTCGGTCGCTGAAGCTTTCTTT. J is TRBJ1-1 and V is TRBV29-1; the D is unclear. This CDR3 has 11 amino acids. The V and J ends lost 4 bases and 6 bases respectively, with 9 bases between them. CDR1 and CDR2 from the germline V gene are SQVTM and ANQGSEA.

This clonotype was seen a few times. This chain links TRBV5-1 with TRBJ1-2; D ambiguous. From germline, CDR1 is SGHRS and CDR2 YFSETQ. The CDR3 runs to 14 residues. V lost 4 bases and J 7 bases, leaving 17 bases between the germline ends. For the CDR3, the DNA is TGCGCCAGCAGCCCGAGGACTGACCCAGGTGGCTACACCTTC. Encoded protein: CASSPRTDPGGYTF.

This clonotype was counted only a few times. The J gene is TRBJ1-1, the V gene TRBV6-4, with D maybe TRBD1 (6 bases). This CDR3 is 14 amino acids long. V gave up 6 bases and J gave up 1 base, with 12 bases separating them. Per germline, CDR1 MRHNA and CDR2 SNTAGT. The DNA for the CDR3 is TGTGCCAGCAGAGCACAGGGAGAGAACACTGAAGCTTTCTTT. Translating it yields CASRAQGENTEAFF.

The chain uses TRBV10-3 and TRBJ2-2; a weak D match, TRBD2 (7 bases). Trimming removed 8 bases at V and 5 bases at J, with 18 bases between. This CDR3 region has 15 residues. Germline lookup yields CDR1 ENHRY and CDR2 SYGVKD. The CDR3 DNA reads TGTGCCATCGGCGAGGGGGGGCCGGGGACCGGGGAGCTGTTTTTT. It is translated as CAIGEGGPGTGELFF.